Following are 14 T cell receptor beta chains from one sample sequenced in a study of vaccination effects on CD4 cells after COVID-19. Pools of viral peptides were used by the ViraFEST assay to expand antigen-specific CD4+ T cells ahead of sequencing. When 10 to 11 days of culture had elapsed, CD4+ T cells were isolated. Absence of prior SARS-CoV-2 infection characterized the vaccine recipients, who showed negative nucleocapsid antibodies. Measured with immunoSEQ multiplex PCR; TCRdb has only the in-frame clones, and not every one. The sample includes roughly 19,000 clones, approximately 70% seen only once; the top ten take 9.1%. What these receptors recognize is not known. Sequencing used CD4+ T cells from PBMCs cultured with HCoV-NL63 spike peptides, obtained before COVID-19 vaccination. Every receptor here comes from a human donor who received a COVID-19 vaccine.

The chain has TRBV5-1 and TRBJ2-5; TRBD1 matches at 8 bases. Looked up from germline, CDR1 is SGHRS and CDR2 is YFSETQ. This CDR3 is built from 15 residues. V trimming: 0 bases; J trimming: 5 bases; junction bases outside the gene matches: 6. As DNA, the CDR3 is TGCGCCAGCAGCTTGGGGGCAGGGGGCTATGAGACCCAGTACTTC. It specifies CASSLGAGGYETQYF.

This chain joins TRBV5-1 and TRBJ1-1, with 7 bases that match TRBD1. The trim removed 4 bases at V and 0 bases at J, leaving 9 bases unmatched. Germline values: CDR1 SGHRS, CDR2 YFSETQ. This CDR3 contains 16 residues. CDR3 region: CASSPIRTGVNTEAFF. The CDR3 nucleotides read TGCGCCAGCAGCCCGATTAGAACAGGGGTGAACACTGAAGCTTTCTTT. Full variable domain (rest looked up from reference TRBV5-1 and TRBJ1-1): KAGVTQTPRYLIKTRGQQVTLSCSPISGHRSVSWYQQTPGQGLQFLFEYFSETQRNKGNFPGRFSGRQFSNSRSEMNVSTLELGDSALYLCASSPIRTGVNTEAFFGQGTRLTVV.

The CDR3 DNA reads as TGCGCCAGCAGCAAAACAGGGACGGGGAACACTGAAGCTTTCTTT. This translates into CASSKTGTGNTEAFF. The chain uses TRBV5-1 and TRBJ1-1; tentatively, D is TRBD1 (6 bases). The germline gives CDR1 SGHRS, CDR2 YFSETQ. V was shortened by 4 bases and J by 1 base, with 14 bases between the two germline ends. The CDR3 consists of 15 residues.

The CDR3 spells CASTTSGRDREQFF. As DNA, the CDR3 is TGCGCCAGCACAACTAGCGGGAGAGATCGTGAGCAGTTCTTC. This chain joins TRBV23-1 and TRBJ2-1; 11 nucleotides agree with TRBD2. TRBV23-1 is assigned to the ORF class and has an uncertain function. V lost 7 bases, J lost 9 bases, and 8 bases stayed unmatched. The CDR3 has 14 amino acids.

The V and J genes are TRBV7-2 and TRBJ2-5; tentative D call: TRBD1 (6 bases). Looked up from germline, CDR1 is SGHTA and CDR2 is FQGNSA. Trimming left V 6 bases short and J 5 bases short, with 16 bases between. This CDR3 is built from 14 residues. This CDR3 is CASSRGGFGETQYF. DNA for the CDR3: TGTGCCAGCAGTCGAGGGGGATTTGGGGAGACCCAGTACTTC.

This sequence joins TRBV12-5 and TRBJ2-3, with D perhaps TRBD2 (5 bases). V dropped 2 bases and J dropped 2 bases, with 17 bases sitting between them. This CDR3 is built from 17 residues. Germline V gene lookup returns CDR1 LGHNT and CDR2 FRNRAP. The CDR3 DNA reads as TGTGCTAGTGGTTTGCGACCGGGATCGACTTACACAGATACGCAGTATTTT. It codes for CASGLRPGSTYTDTQYF.

Only one count was recorded for this clone. V gene TRBV12-5 combines with J gene TRBJ2-1; D unresolved. Germline-derived CDR1 and CDR2 are LGHNT and FRNRAP. The CDR3 has 13 amino acids. Trimming pared 1 base from V and 6 bases from J, leaving 7 bases between. DNA of the CDR3: TGTGCTAGTGGTTTGGCTTATTTCAATGAGCAGTTCTTC. Translation: CASGLAYFNEQFF.

This chain uses TRBV19 with TRBJ1-1; 12 bases agree with TRBD1. The germline V gene encodes CDR1 LNHDA and CDR2 SQIVND (reference sequence). CDR3 length equals 15 residues. Germline trimming cut 5 bases from V and 4 bases from J; bases unmatched to any gene: 5. CDR3 coding DNA: TGTGCCAGTAGTGGGGGACAGGGGGCGGGCACTGAAGCTTTCTTT. Protein: CASSGGQGAGTEAFF.

This clone was detected only once. The J gene is TRBJ1-2, the V gene TRBV6-5; possibly TRBD1 for D (5 bases). Trimming took 5 bases from V and 8 from J, leaving 15 bases between them. The germline CDR1 and CDR2 sequences are MNHEY and SVGAGI. The length of the CDR3 is 13 residues. CDR3 protein: CASSRPQGEGYTF. CDR3 nucleotide sequence: TGTGCCAGCAGTCGCCCCCAGGGTGAGGGCTACACCTTC.

DNA for the CDR3: TGTGCCAGCAGCTTAGGTCAGGGGTATAATCAGCCCCAGCATTTT. Its translation: CASSLGQGYNQPQHF. The rearrangement links TRBV7-9 to TRBJ1-5; tentative D call: TRBD1 (6 bases). CDR1 and CDR2 from the germline V gene are SEHNR and FQNEAQ (reference sequence). Trimming left V 1 base short and J 4 bases short, with 11 bases between. This CDR3 is built from 15 residues.

The J gene is TRBJ2-2, the V gene TRBV5-6; 7 positions agree with TRBD1. J lost 3 bases, V lost 4 bases, and 6 bases had no gene match. The CDR3 length is 15 residues. Germline V gene lookup returns CDR1 SGHDT and CDR2 YYEEEE. The CDR3 is CASSEGQTYTGELFF. CDR3 sequence (DNA): TGTGCCAGCAGCGAGGGACAGACCTACACCGGGGAGCTGTTTTTT.

The chain carries TRBV5-1 and TRBJ1-6, with unresolved D. V was trimmed by 3 bases and J by 5 bases, leaving 6 bases between them. This CDR3 region has 13 residues. The germline CDR1 and CDR2 sequences are SGHRS and YFSETQ. CDR3 amino acids: CASSSGHNSPLHF. The CDR3 DNA follows: TGCGCCAGCAGCTCGGGTCATAATTCACCCCTCCACTTT.

This clone was counted only a few times. The chain employs TRBV2 and TRBJ1-2, with TRBD1 matching 11 bases. The CDR3 contains 15 residues. The germline V gene has CDR1 SNHLY and CDR2 FYNNEI. Trimming removed 6 bases from V and 0 bases from J; junction bases left unmatched: 3. CDR3 protein: CASRPDRGPNYGYTF. CDR3 nucleotide sequence: TGTGCCAGCAGGCCGGACAGGGGGCCTAACTATGGCTACACCTTC. Drawing the rest from reference TRBV2 and TRBJ1-2, the complete variable domain is EPEVTQTPSHQVTQMGQEVILRCVPISNHLYFYWYRQILGQKVEFLVSFYNNEISEKSEIFDDQFSVERPDGSNFTLKIRSTKLEDSAMYFCASRPDRGPNYGYTFGSGTRLTVV.

The sample holds a few counts of this clone. The V call is TRBV3-1 (or the pseudogene TRBV3-2), the J call TRBJ1-5; no clear D gene. Trimming stripped 4 bases from V and 4 bases from J, with 11 bases between. The CDR3 covers 14 residues. Germline values: CDR1 LGHDT, CDR2 YNNKEL (reference sequence). CDR3 sequence reads: CASSRDVGNQPQHF. CDR3 DNA: TGTGCCAGCAGCCGAGACGTCGGTAATCAGCCCCAGCATTTT.